What follows are 30 T cell receptor beta chains derived from one specimen sequenced in a study of cytomegalovirus exposure and HLA in healthy donors. PCR was performed using 60 Vbeta and 13 Jbeta primers. Sequencing used immunoSEQ multiplex PCR; TCRdb keeps in-frame clones, though not all of them. The repertoire consists of fewer than 120,000 clones, with approximately 78% occurring once and the leading ten covering 1% to 1.5%. Source material: PBMCs. These receptor sequences come from a woman aged 30 to 39 in good health and CMV-seronegative.

The table lists this clone with a count of one. The gene calls are TRBV9 and TRBJ1-1; 7 bases align to TRBD1. This CDR3 is built from 19 residues. Germline loops: CDR1 SGDLS, CDR2 YYNGEE. V gave up 3 bases and J gave up 3 bases; unmatched junction bases: 20. The CDR3 sequence is CASSDPGGGTEGPDTEAFF. CDR3 in DNA: TGTGCCAGCAGCGACCCAGGAGGCGGGACAGAAGGCCCCGACACTGAAGCTTTCTTT.

The chain recombines TRBV30 with TRBJ2-7, with D possibly being TRBD2 (5 bases). The CDR3 loop spans 15 amino acids. V was trimmed by 0 bases and J by 3 bases, leaving 15 bases between them. Germline loops: CDR1 GTSNPN, CDR2 SVGIG (reference sequence). CDR3 sequence: CAWSVQLGVRYEQYF. Here the CDR3 DNA reads TGTGCCTGGAGTGTACAGCTGGGAGTCCGCTACGAGCAGTACTTC.

The rearrangement joins TRBV4-2 to TRBJ1-4; unclear D gene. Germline CDR1 reads LGHNA; CDR2 reads YNFKEQ. The CDR3 extends over 16 amino acids. V lost 4 bases to trimming and J lost 8 bases, with 20 bases between them. CDR3 DNA: TGTGCCAGCAGCCCCCGTCCTACGGGGTTATTGGAAAAACTGTTTTTT. The encoded protein is CASSPRPTGLLEKLFF.

V is TRBV7-6 and J is TRBJ1-1; D unresolved. This CDR3 region has 15 residues. The germline CDR1 and CDR2 sequences are SGHVS and FNYEAQ. Trimming took 5 bases from V and 2 from J, leaving 15 bases between them. The CDR3 region is CASSQFFGQNTEAFF. The CDR3 nucleotides read TGTGCCAGCAGCCAGTTTTTTGGCCAAAACACTGAAGCTTTCTTT.

J is TRBJ1-2 and V is TRBV4-1, with 7 nucleotides matching TRBD1. This CDR3 comprises 15 residues. With 2 bases clipped from V and 3 bases from J, the junction kept 6 bases outside the gene matches. The germline CDR1 and CDR2 sequences are MGHRA and YSYEKL. This CDR3 is CASSQPLTGDYGYTF. The CDR3 nucleotides are TGCGCCAGCAGCCAACCGCTCACAGGGGACTATGGCTACACCTTC.

This chain connects TRBV2 to TRBJ1-1, with 8 bases identical to TRBD1. The CDR3 runs 14 residues. V lost 5 bases and J lost 9; bases outside the gene matches: 11. From germline, CDR1 is SNHLY and CDR2 FYNNEI. DNA of the CDR3: TGTGCCAGCAGTATACGGACAGGGAAGGTGAAAGCTTTCTTT. Translated: CASSIRTGKVKAFF.

The chain has TRBV9 and TRBJ2-5; TRBD1 might be the D (6 bases). There are 15 residues in the CDR3. The V gene's germline CDR1 is SGDLS and CDR2 YYNGEE. Between the trimmed V and J ends, which lost 2 bases and 4 bases, there was a span of 15 bases. The CDR3 reads CASSVLTGIGETQYF. CDR3 nucleotide sequence: TGTGCCAGCAGCGTTCTTACAGGGATCGGAGAGACCCAGTACTTC.

The CDR3, as DNA: TGTGCCAGCAGCTTAGCGATGCCCTTGACTATCGATTCTGGAAACACCATATATTTT. Protein sequence: CASSLAMPLTIDSGNTIYF. The V gene is TRBV7-9, the J gene TRBJ1-3; D unresolved. V lost 0 bases, J lost 1 base, and 19 bases lay in between. Per germline, CDR1 SEHNR and CDR2 FQNEAQ (reference sequence). The CDR3 has 19 amino acids.

V and J are TRBV28 and TRBJ1-5, with D possibly matching TRBD1 (6 bases). The V gene's germline CDR1 is MDHEN and CDR2 SYDVKM. The CDR3 runs 13 residues. With 9 bases removed from V and 0 bases from J, the gap between germline ends came to 9 bases. The chain's CDR3 is CARTGYSNQPQHF. CDR3 nucleotide sequence: TGTGCCAGGACAGGATATAGCAATCAGCCCCAGCATTTT.

V is TRBV4-1 and J is TRBJ2-2; D uncertain. The CDR3 is 17 amino acids. Germline V gene sequence: CDR1 MGHRA, CDR2 YSYEKL. The V and J ends lost 0 bases and 4 bases respectively, with 15 bases between them. The DNA of the CDR3 is TGCGCCAGCAGCCAAGATCGGCAGAGGCGGTTCACCGGGGAGCTGTTTTTT. This translates into CASSQDRQRRFTGELFF.

This clone was seen just once. This chain links TRBV27 with TRBJ2-5, with TRBD2 as a possible D gene (5 bases). Between the trimmed V and J ends, which lost 5 bases and 2 bases, there was a span of 9 bases. The CDR3 consists of 13 residues. Germline V gives CDR1 MNHEY, CDR2 SMNVEV (reference sequence). The CDR3 spells CASSKRGQETQYF. The CDR3 DNA reads as TGTGCCAGCAGTAAAAGAGGGCAAGAGACCCAGTACTTC.

This chain connects TRBV7-2 to TRBJ2-6; possible D gene TRBD1, 5 bases. V gave up 5 bases and J gave up 2 bases, with 10 bases separating them. The length of the CDR3 is 15 residues. Germline V gives CDR1 SGHTA, CDR2 FQGNSA. CDR3 sequence (DNA): TGTGCCAGCAGCACCTCGACAGCTGGGGCCAACGTCCTGACTTTC. Its protein product is CASSTSTAGANVLTF.

The gene calls are TRBV11-3 and TRBJ1-1; no definite D call. The CDR3 covers 13 residues. V was shortened by 6 bases and J by 1 base, with 9 bases between the two germline ends. Germline V gene data show CDR1 as SGHNT and CDR2 as YENEEA. CDR3 sequence (DNA): TGTGCCAGCAGTCTGGGAGCGAACACTGAAGCTTTCTTT. Translation gives CASSLGANTEAFF.

The V call is TRBV27, the J call TRBJ2-7, with 7 bases aligning to TRBD1. The CDR3 contains 11 residues. The V gene end was trimmed by 6 bases and the J gene end by 7 bases; junction bases not matched to a gene: 3. CDR1 MNHEY and CDR2 SMNVEV come from the germline V gene (reference sequence). The CDR3 spells CASRQGQEQYF. DNA for the CDR3: TGTGCCAGCAGACAGGGGCAAGAGCAGTACTTC.

This clone was found once. This chain connects TRBV29-1 to TRBJ2-1; D unclear. Germline CDR1 and CDR2: SQVTM and ANQGSEA. This CDR3 comprises 11 residues. With 7 bases removed from V and 6 bases from J, the gap between germline ends came to 10 bases. The CDR3 spells CSDLSGNEQFF. CDR3 DNA sequence: TGCAGCGACCTTAGTGGCAATGAGCAGTTCTTC.

The CDR3 spells CASSNRGYSNQPQHF. The CDR3 coding sequence is TGTGCCAGCAGTAACAGGGGCTATAGCAATCAGCCCCAGCATTTT. The rearrangement joins TRBV6-6 to TRBJ1-5; 7 bases are shared with TRBD1. The V gene end was trimmed by 5 bases and the J gene end by 0 bases; junction bases not matched to a gene: 4. The CDR3 is made up of 15 amino acids. Germline assignment: CDR1 MNHNY and CDR2 SVGAGI (reference sequence).

A note on this clone: The sample carries other DNA sequences with the same CDR3. The chain joins TRBV9 to TRBJ2-7; 8 bases line up with TRBD1. The CDR3 extends over 15 amino acids. Looked up from germline, CDR1 is SGDLS and CDR2 is YYNGEE. The V and J ends lost 4 bases and 0 bases, in that order; junction bases with no gene match: 6. The CDR3 sequence: CASSFGTGGSYEQYF. In DNA form, the CDR3 reads TGTGCCAGCAGCTTCGGAACAGGGGGCTCCTACGAGCAGTACTTC. Complete variable domain (other parts from reference TRBV9 and TRBJ2-7): DSGVTQTPKHLITATGQRVTLRCSPRSGDLSVYWYQQSLDQGLQFLIQYYNGEERAKGNILERFSAQQFPDLHSELNLSSLELGDSALYFCASSFGTGGSYEQYFGPGTRLTVT.

J is TRBJ2-7 and V is TRBV4-1, with a tentative D call TRBD2 (6 bases). The CDR3 runs 15 residues. Between the trimmed V and J ends, which lost 6 bases and 5 bases, there was a span of 20 bases. Germline values: CDR1 MGHRA, CDR2 YSYEKL. The CDR3, as DNA: TGCGCCAGCAGAGTGGCCGAGACTAGTCTCGACGAGCAGTACTTC. As protein: CASRVAETSLDEQYF.

The CDR3 sequence: CASGLVFGQSNEQYF. The CDR3 nucleotides are TGTGCTAGTGGTTTGGTATTCGGACAGAGTAACGAGCAGTACTTC. This chain uses TRBV12-5 with TRBJ2-7; perhaps TRBD1 as D (6 bases). Germline-derived CDR1 and CDR2 are LGHNT and FRNRAP. With 0 bases removed from V and 5 bases from J, the gap between germline ends came to 14 bases. The CDR3 has 15 residues.

This clone was detected only a few times. The V and J genes are TRBV28 and TRBJ2-7; D possibly corresponds to TRBD1 (5 bases). Germline lookup yields CDR1 MDHEN and CDR2 SYDVKM. The CDR3 runs to 12 residues. Trimming stripped 6 bases from V and 5 bases from J, with 11 bases between. The CDR3 nucleotides are TGTGCCAGCAGAAGCAGGGTGGACGAGCAGTACTTC. Translating it yields CASRSRVDEQYF.

This clone has only a few counts. The chain combines TRBV30 with TRBJ1-6; TRBD1 is a possible D gene (6 bases). V lost 3 bases and J 8 bases, leaving 11 bases between the germline ends. This CDR3 has 13 residues. Germline V CDR1 and CDR2: GTSNPN, SVGIG (reference sequence). This chain's CDR3 is CAWRPRQDSPLHF. CDR3 in DNA: TGTGCCTGGAGGCCAAGACAGGATTCACCCCTCCACTTT. The variable domain in full, with the rest retrieved from reference TRBV30 and TRBJ1-6, is SQTIHQWPATLVQPVGSPLSLECTVEGTSNPNLYWYRQAAGRGLQLLFYSVGIGQISSEVPQNLSASRPQDRQFILSSKKLLLSDSGFYLCAWRPRQDSPLHFGNGTRLTVT.

This clone has just a few counts. The CDR3 sequence: CASRGSRKRAYEQYF. CDR3 nucleotide sequence: TGTGCCAGCAGGGGTTCGCGGAAGAGGGCCTACGAGCAGTACTTC. The chain is built from TRBV11-2 and TRBJ2-7; TRBD2 might be the D (5 bases). V shed 6 bases and J shed 2 bases, with 17 bases lying between them. The germline V gene has CDR1 SGHAT and CDR2 FQNNGV. The CDR3 is 15 residues long.

The rearrangement uses TRBV7-9 and TRBJ2-1, with TRBD2 matching 13 bases. Germline V gives CDR1 SEHNR, CDR2 FQNEAQ (reference sequence). This CDR3 is 18 amino acids long. The junction had 8 bases not matched to a gene; V was cut back by 2 bases and J by 4 bases. The CDR3 coding sequence is TGTGCCAGCAGCTTACGCCCCACTAGCGGGAGGGGGTACAATGAGCAGTTCTTC. Translating gives CASSLRPTSGRGYNEQFF.

The chain is built from TRBV5-1 and TRBJ2-2; no clear D. The CDR3 has 16 amino acids. V was shortened by 0 bases and J by 5 bases, with 14 bases between the two germline ends. The germline gives CDR1 SGHRS, CDR2 YFSETQ. CDR3 DNA sequence: TGCGCCAGCAGCTTGGTCCCAGGCCCTCGAACCGGGGAGCTGTTTTTT. It specifies CASSLVPGPRTGELFF.

The V gene is TRBV11-2, the J gene TRBJ2-2; perhaps TRBD2 as D (5 bases). Germline CDR1 reads SGHAT; CDR2 reads FQNNGV. Trimming removed 3 bases from V and 4 bases from J, with 15 bases in between. The CDR3 totals 16 residues. The CDR3 coding sequence is TGTGCCAGCAGCTTTCGAGGGCGTAAGTCCACCGGGGAGCTGTTTTTT. It yields the protein CASSFRGRKSTGELFF.

This sequence joins TRBV11-3 and TRBJ2-1; no definite D call. CDR1 and CDR2 (germline): SGHNT, YENEEA. This CDR3 region has 13 residues. Trimming took 6 bases from V and 6 from J, leaving 12 bases between them. CDR3 region: CASSGEDRNEQFF. The DNA for the CDR3 is TGTGCCAGCAGTGGAGAAGATCGCAATGAGCAGTTCTTC.

The rearrangement links TRBV6-1 to TRBJ2-3, with 10 nucleotides matching TRBD2. The CDR3 spans 14 residues. Germline V lookup: CDR1 MNHNS, CDR2 SASEGT. The V and J ends lost 5 bases and 4 bases, in that order; junction bases with no gene match: 3. As DNA, the CDR3 is TGTGCCAGCAGTAGCGGGGGGGCATCAGATACGCAGTATTTT. This sequence encodes CASSSGGASDTQYF.

For the CDR3, the DNA is TGTGCCTGGAGTGGGCAGGGCGGCACTGAAGCTTTCTTT. It encodes CAWSGQGGTEAFF. This chain uses TRBV30 with TRBJ1-1; D is possibly TRBD1 (5 bases). Germline values: CDR1 GTSNPN, CDR2 SVGIG (reference sequence). V was shortened by 1 base and J by 4 bases, with 10 bases between the two germline ends. This CDR3 comprises 13 residues.

This chain uses TRBV28 with TRBJ1-1; perhaps TRBD1 as D (6 bases). V shed 2 bases and J shed 7 bases, with 14 bases lying between them. There are 14 residues in the CDR3. Germline V gene lookup returns CDR1 MDHEN and CDR2 SYDVKM. The CDR3 loop reads CASSLGGGKGEAFF. CDR3 DNA sequence: TGTGCCAGCAGTTTAGGCGGGGGCAAGGGTGAAGCTTTCTTT.

The chain is built from TRBV6-1 and TRBJ1-1, with 7 bases fitting TRBD1. With V trimmed by 8 bases and J by 4 bases, 10 bases remained unmatched. The length of the CDR3 is 14 residues. The germline V gene encodes CDR1 MNHNS and CDR2 SASEGT. The CDR3 reads CASHTTGLATEAFF. The CDR3 coding sequence is TGTGCCAGCCATACGACAGGGCTCGCCACTGAAGCTTTCTTT.